This passage covers 30 T cell receptor beta chains from one sample sequenced in a study of shared clonotypes between healthy human individuals. TCRdb's copy holds only in-frame clones and misses some; the assay was immunoSEQ multiplex PCR. The sample holds approximately 530,000 clones; about 96% are singletons and the top ten take 0.05% to 0.07%. The sample was naive CD4+ T cells sorted from blood. Subset here: CD45RA+ positively selected. These receptors were taken from a woman aged 25 to 45 in good health.

V gene TRBV15 combines with J gene TRBJ2-7; perhaps TRBD2 as D (5 bases). The germline V and J ends were trimmed by 2 bases and 3 bases, with 8 bases remaining between them. This CDR3 is 13 amino acids long. Germline lookup yields CDR1 LNHNV and CDR2 YYDKDF (reference sequence). This CDR3 reads CATSRQLDYEQYF. CDR3 bases: TGTGCCACCAGCAGACAACTAGACTACGAGCAGTACTTC.

The gene calls are TRBV7-9 and TRBJ2-2, with D possibly TRBD1 on 5 matching bases. Deletions cut 1 base from V and 5 bases from J, with 14 bases between. The CDR3 has 16 amino acids. Germline V gene data show CDR1 as SEHNR and CDR2 as FQNEAQ (reference sequence). The chain's CDR3 is CASSLEGKELTGELFF. Written as DNA, the CDR3 is TGTGCCAGCAGCTTAGAGGGGAAGGAGCTAACCGGGGAGCTGTTTTTT.

The chain recombines TRBV28 with TRBJ1-1, with D tentatively TRBD1 (5 bases). The CDR3 consists of 16 residues. Germline assignment: CDR1 MDHEN and CDR2 SYDVKM. Between the trimmed V and J ends, which lost 1 base and 4 bases, there was a span of 16 bases. The CDR3 DNA is TGTGCCAGCAGTTTATCGGGATCCTCGGGGGTCACTGAAGCTTTCTTT. Its translation: CASSLSGSSGVTEAFF.

This chain connects TRBV11-1 to TRBJ2-2, with D maybe TRBD2 (5 bases). The ends were cut back, 3 bases at V and 11 bases at J, with 10 bases in the middle. The germline V gene has CDR1 SGHAT and CDR2 FQDESV (reference sequence). The CDR3 is 12 residues long. As DNA, the CDR3 is TGTGCCAGCAGCTTGCCGGACTTAGAGCTGTTTTTT. Translating gives CASSLPDLELFF.

The rearrangement links TRBV27 to TRBJ1-1, with 7 bases that match TRBD1. Germline V gene data show CDR1 as MNHEY and CDR2 as SMNVEV (reference sequence). The CDR3 runs to 15 residues. V shed 5 bases, J shed 5 bases, and the junction held 11 bases outside the gene matches. In DNA form, the CDR3 reads TGTGCCAGCAGTCTCCGGACAGGAGCGGGGACTGAAGCTTTCTTT. Translation gives CASSLRTGAGTEAFF.

This clone was picked up one time. The sample holds other DNA sequences that translate to the same CDR3. The chain recombines TRBV2 with TRBJ2-3; D not certain. CDR1 and CDR2 from the germline V gene are SNHLY and FYNNEI. This CDR3 region has 14 residues. Trimming took 5 bases from V and 0 from J, leaving 9 bases between them. CDR3 loop: CASSSGLSTDTQYF. The CDR3 nucleotides are TGTGCCAGCAGTTCTGGGTTAAGCACAGATACGCAGTATTTT.

CDR3 amino acids: CASSFRGHQYNEQFF. The CDR3 DNA reads as TGTGCCAGCAGCTTTCGGGGGCATCAGTACAATGAGCAGTTCTTC. The genes are TRBV7-8 and TRBJ2-1; D tentatively fits TRBD1 or TRBD2 (6 bases each). CDR1 and CDR2 (germline): SGHVS, FQNEAQ. The V gene lost 3 bases and the J gene lost 4 bases, with 13 bases spanning the gap. This CDR3 is 15 amino acids long.

V usage is TRBV6-4 and J usage is TRBJ2-7; 9 nucleotides match TRBD1. The CDR3 contains 14 residues. V lost 5 bases to trimming and J lost 0 bases; unmatched junction nucleotides: 2. CDR1 and CDR2 from the germline V gene are MRHNA and SNTAGT. The CDR3 DNA follows: TGTGCCAGCAGTCCGACAGGGGGCTCCTACGAGCAGTACTTC. Translating gives CASSPTGGSYEQYF.

The chain couples TRBV29-1 to TRBJ2-7; a possible D gene is TRBD2 (6 bases). The CDR3 runs to 14 residues. Trimming shortened V by 4 bases and J by 6 bases, and 19 bases separated the two germline ends. Germline V gives CDR1 SQVTM, CDR2 ANQGSEA. CDR3 loop: CSVVGGRGFGEQYF. CDR3 DNA sequence: TGCAGCGTTGTGGGGGGACGCGGATTCGGCGAGCAGTACTTC.

The V call is TRBV28, the J call TRBJ1-2; D is uncertain. CDR1 and CDR2 (germline): MDHEN, SYDVKM. V was pared by 8 bases and J by 5 bases, with 12 bases between. The CDR3 covers 12 residues. CDR3 bases: TGTGCCAGCCACGCCCTGGGGTATGGCTACACCTTC. Protein sequence: CASHALGYGYTF.

The gene calls are TRBV5-8 and TRBJ2-3; 9 positions match TRBD1. The junction had 4 bases not matched to a gene; V was cut back by 4 bases and J by 1 base. Germline V gives CDR1 SGHTS, CDR2 YDEGEE. The length of the CDR3 is 15 residues. The CDR3 sequence is CASSARTGGTDTQYF. The CDR3 bases are TGTGCCAGCAGCGCCCGGACAGGGGGCACAGATACGCAGTATTTT.

V is TRBV5-4 and J is TRBJ2-1, with TRBD2 identical over 12 bases. CDR1 and CDR2 from the germline V gene are SGHNT and YYREEE (reference sequence). Trimming at V came to 4 bases and at J to 6 bases, leaving 5 bases not matched to a gene. The CDR3 has 15 residues. CDR3: CASSNLAGGLNEQFF. The DNA for the CDR3 is TGTGCCAGCAGCAACCTAGCGGGAGGGCTCAATGAGCAGTTCTTC.

The chain links TRBV29-1 to TRBJ2-6, with D perhaps matching TRBD1 (5 bases). V was cut by 3 bases and J by 4 bases, with 19 bases left in between. This CDR3 comprises 17 residues. Germline lookup yields CDR1 SQVTM and CDR2 ANQGSEA. The CDR3 sequence is CSVELLDRGSGANVLTF. The CDR3 DNA is TGCAGCGTTGAGTTGTTGGATAGGGGATCCGGGGCCAACGTCCTGACTTTC.

The CDR3: CASSTPQGSNQPQHF. Here the CDR3 DNA reads TGTGCCAGCAGCACCCCTCAGGGGAGCAATCAGCCCCAGCATTTT. The chain couples TRBV28 to TRBJ1-5; weak D call: TRBD1 (6 bases). The V gene's germline CDR1 is MDHEN and CDR2 SYDVKM. V dropped 6 bases and J dropped 1 base, with 13 bases sitting between them. The CDR3 is 15 residues long.

The chain carries TRBV6-1 and TRBJ2-1, with 10 bases that match TRBD2. The CDR3 has 14 residues. Trimming removed 7 bases from V and 0 bases from J; junction bases left unmatched: 0. Germline V gene lookup returns CDR1 MNHNS and CDR2 SASEGT. As DNA, the CDR3 is TGTGCCAGCACTAGCGGGAGCTCCTACAATGAGCAGTTCTTC. Translation: CASTSGSSYNEQFF.

The chain uses TRBV19 and TRBJ1-5, with 8 positions matching TRBD1. This CDR3 region has 13 residues. The trim removed 5 bases at V and 7 bases at J, leaving 4 bases unmatched. Germline V gene data show CDR1 as LNHDA and CDR2 as SQIVND (reference sequence). The chain's CDR3 is CASSETGDQPQHF. The CDR3 nucleotides read TGTGCCAGTAGTGAGACAGGGGACCAGCCCCAGCATTTT. Using reference TRBV19 and TRBJ1-5 for the parts outside the CDR3, the full variable domain is DGGITQSPKYLFRKEGQNVTLSCEQNLNHDAMYWYRQDPGQGLRLIYYSQIVNDFQKGDIAEGYSVSREKKESFPLTVTSAQKNPTAFYLCASSETGDQPQHFGDGTRLSIL.

The J gene is TRBJ2-1, the V gene TRBV14, with unresolved D. The germline gives CDR1 SGHDN, CDR2 FVKESK. This CDR3 contains 13 residues. Trimming removed 0 bases from V and 10 bases from J, with 10 bases in between. The CDR3 DNA sequence: TGTGCCAGCAGCCAAGAAGGTTACGTAGAGCAGTTCTTC. It encodes CASSQEGYVEQFF. Full variable domain (missing parts from reference TRBV14 and TRBJ2-1): EAGVTQFPSHSVIEKGQTVTLRCDPISGHDNLYWYRRVMGKEIKFLLHFVKESKQDESGMPNNRFLAERTGGTYSTLKVQPAELEDSGVYFCASSQEGYVEQFFGPGTRLTVL.

The chain uses TRBV6-6 and TRBJ2-2, with 8 bases lining up with TRBD1. With V trimmed by 6 bases and J by 1 base, 4 bases remained unmatched. Looked up from germline, CDR1 is MNHNY and CDR2 is SVGAGI (reference sequence). CDR3 size: 15 residues. CDR3 sequence (DNA): TGTGCCAGCAGCGCCGGGACAGGGAACACCGGGGAGCTGTTTTTT. It is translated as CASSAGTGNTGELFF.

The V and J genes are TRBV7-6 and TRBJ2-7; D is perhaps TRBD1 (5 bases). V shed 1 base and J shed 2 bases, with 9 bases lying between them. This CDR3 is built from 14 residues. Germline CDR1 SGHVS, CDR2 FNYEAQ. The CDR3 here is CASSLGGPPYEQYF. The CDR3 DNA sequence: TGTGCCAGCAGCTTAGGGGGCCCGCCCTACGAGCAGTACTTC.

The chain couples TRBV2 to TRBJ2-1; 9 positions match TRBD2. CDR1 is SNHLY, CDR2 FYNNEI, per germline. The V gene end was trimmed by 7 bases and the J gene end by 6 bases; junction bases not matched to a gene: 1. CDR3 length: 12 amino acids. The CDR3: CASKREVNEQFF. The CDR3 coding sequence is TGTGCCAGCAAGCGGGAGGTCAATGAGCAGTTCTTC.

The chain recombines TRBV7-9 with TRBJ1-2, with D unresolved. The germline V gene encodes CDR1 SEHNR and CDR2 FQNEAQ (reference sequence). Between the trimmed V and J ends, which lost 1 base and 3 bases, there was a span of 9 bases. The CDR3 totals 14 residues. The CDR3 DNA reads TGTGCCAGCAGCTTAGTGGCGGACTACTATGGCTACACCTTC. As protein: CASSLVADYYGYTF.

This clone was found once. The sample has other DNA sequences that encode this CDR3 too. This chain uses TRBV28 with TRBJ1-2, with D unclear. Trimming removed 2 bases at V and 0 bases at J, with 4 bases between. Germline V gene data show CDR1 as MDHEN and CDR2 as SYDVKM. This CDR3 is 13 amino acids long. CDR3 nucleotide sequence: TGTGCCAGCAGTTTAGGGACTAACTATGGCTACACCTTC. Protein sequence: CASSLGTNYGYTF.

The CDR3 sequence: CASSQPREGATKNIQYF. The CDR3 coding sequence is TGCGCCAGCAGCCAACCCCGGGAGGGGGCGACCAAAAACATTCAGTACTTC. This chain connects TRBV4-1 to TRBJ2-4; maybe TRBD2 (8 bases). CDR3 length: 17 residues. V lost 2 bases and J lost 2, with 16 bases in between. Germline CDR1 is MGHRA and CDR2 is YSYEKL.

The chain recombines TRBV5-1 with TRBJ2-4; TRBD1 might be the D (6 bases). Germline assignment: CDR1 SGHRS and CDR2 YFSETQ. V dropped 2 bases and J dropped 0 bases, with 9 bases sitting between them. The CDR3 length is 15 residues. The CDR3 region has the DNA TGCGCCAGCAGCTTTGGGGACATAGCCAAAAACATTCAGTACTTC. Translated: CASSFGDIAKNIQYF.

This clone was found once. The genes are TRBV30 and TRBJ1-1, with D perhaps matching TRBD1 (6 bases). The CDR3 covers 15 residues. Germline V gene lookup returns CDR1 GTSNPN and CDR2 SVGIG (reference sequence). V was clipped by 2 bases and J by 6 bases, with 19 bases between them. Written as DNA, the CDR3 is TGTGCCTGGAGTCACACGTCGGGGGGCCGTGCTGAAGCTTTCTTT. Translation: CAWSHTSGGRAEAFF.

The V and J genes are TRBV18 and TRBJ1-2; TRBD1 aligns across 10 bases. CDR1 and CDR2 from the germline V gene are KGHSH and LQKENI. Germline trimming cut 5 bases from V and 8 bases from J; bases unmatched to any gene: 5. The CDR3 sequence is 13 residues long. CDR3 in DNA: TGTGCCAGCTCATTCGGACAGGGGGGAGGCTACACCTTC. Translated, it gives CASSFGQGGGYTF.

V usage is TRBV5-1 and J usage is TRBJ2-1, with 9 bases fitting TRBD1. The V gene end was trimmed by 4 bases and the J gene end by 10 bases; junction bases not matched to a gene: 15. The CDR3 sequence is 16 residues long. Germline loops: CDR1 SGHRS, CDR2 YFSETQ. The CDR3 coding sequence is TGCGCCAGCAGCCTTGGGACAGGGAGGGGAGGTCGGGAGCAGTTCTTC. This gives the protein CASSLGTGRGGREQFF.

This chain connects TRBV6-5 to TRBJ1-4, with D tentatively TRBD1 (5 bases). The V end was cut by 4 bases, the J end by 5 bases, with 14 bases between. The CDR3 is 15 amino acids. Germline V gives CDR1 MNHEY, CDR2 SVGAGI. In DNA, the CDR3 is TGTGCCAGCAGTTCTACCGGGACGGGGAATGAAAAACTGTTTTTT. Protein product: CASSSTGTGNEKLFF.

This clone came up once. This sequence joins TRBV7-9 and TRBJ2-1; 9 bases are a match to TRBD2. The CDR3 runs to 16 residues. CDR1 and CDR2 from the germline V gene are SEHNR and FQNEAQ (reference sequence). Trimming at V came to 5 bases and at J to 8 bases, leaving 13 bases not matched to a gene. The CDR3 here is CASSPRGLARSDEQFF. The CDR3 coding sequence is TGTGCCAGCAGCCCCCGGGGACTAGCAAGATCCGATGAGCAGTTCTTC.

The chain uses TRBV4-1 and TRBJ2-5, with 10 bases matching TRBD2. V lost 5 bases, J lost 9 bases, and 15 bases stayed unmatched. The CDR3 loop spans 16 amino acids. Looked up from germline, CDR1 is MGHRA and CDR2 is YSYEKL. CDR3 sequence: CASSVTSGAGGKAQYF. The CDR3 nucleotides read TGCGCCAGCAGCGTCACTAGCGGGGCCGGTGGTAAGGCCCAGTACTTC.